This record covers a single T cell receptor beta chain. The junction does not match germline at one end; this may be a read error. The CDR3 runs 15 residues. TCRdb re-called the 5' RACE reads through MiXCR, storing one row per CDR3 protein. The repertoire consists of approximately 1.8 million distinct CDR3 sequences, with less than 40% occurring once and the leading ten covering about 0.27%. This entry comes from a study of identical twins. The specimen sequenced was cord blood. The source of this sequence is a newborn girl in good health. The V call is TRBV12-3 or TRBV12-4, the J call TRBJ2-3, with D perhaps TRBD2 (7 bases). This chain's CDR3 is CASNPLGGGTDMQYF. For the CDR3, the DNA is TGTGCCAGCAATCCCTTGGGAGGGGGTACGGATATGCAGTATTTT.